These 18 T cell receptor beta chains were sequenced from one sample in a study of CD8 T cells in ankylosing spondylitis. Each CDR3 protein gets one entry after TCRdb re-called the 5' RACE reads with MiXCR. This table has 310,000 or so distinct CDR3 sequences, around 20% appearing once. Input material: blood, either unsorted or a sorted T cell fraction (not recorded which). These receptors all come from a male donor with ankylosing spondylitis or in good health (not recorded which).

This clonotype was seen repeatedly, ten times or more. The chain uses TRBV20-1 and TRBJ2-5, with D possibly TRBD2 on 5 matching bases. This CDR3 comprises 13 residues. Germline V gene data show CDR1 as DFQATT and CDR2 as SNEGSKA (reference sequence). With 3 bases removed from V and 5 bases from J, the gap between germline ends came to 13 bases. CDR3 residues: CSARPRVEETQYF. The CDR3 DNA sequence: TGCAGTGCTAGGCCGAGGGTGGAGGAGACCCAGTACTTC.

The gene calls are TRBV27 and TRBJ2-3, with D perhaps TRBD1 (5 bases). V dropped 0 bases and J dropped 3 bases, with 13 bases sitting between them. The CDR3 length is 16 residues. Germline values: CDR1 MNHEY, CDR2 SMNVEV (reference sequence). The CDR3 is CASSLSLQGGTDTQYF. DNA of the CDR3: TGTGCCAGCAGTTTATCGTTGCAGGGTGGTACAGATACGCAGTATTTT.

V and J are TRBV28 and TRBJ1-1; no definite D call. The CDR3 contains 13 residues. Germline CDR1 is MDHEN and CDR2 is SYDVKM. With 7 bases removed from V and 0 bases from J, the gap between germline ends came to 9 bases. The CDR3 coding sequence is TGTGCCAGCAAGGAGGACGTGAACACTGAAGCTTTCTTT. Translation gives CASKEDVNTEAFF.

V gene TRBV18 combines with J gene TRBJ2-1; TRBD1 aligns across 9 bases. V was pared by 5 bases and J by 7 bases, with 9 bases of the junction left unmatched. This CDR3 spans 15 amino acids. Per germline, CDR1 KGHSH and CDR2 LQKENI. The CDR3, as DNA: TGTGCCAGCTCAGCCACAGGGGGCGTTGGTAATGAGCAGTTCTTC. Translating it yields CASSATGGVGNEQFF.

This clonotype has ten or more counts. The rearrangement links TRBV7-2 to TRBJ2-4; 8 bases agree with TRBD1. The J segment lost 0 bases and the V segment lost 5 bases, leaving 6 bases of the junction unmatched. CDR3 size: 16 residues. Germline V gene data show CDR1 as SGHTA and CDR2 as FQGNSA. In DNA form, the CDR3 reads TGTGCCAGCAGCCCACAGGGGGGACTAGCCAAAAACATTCAGTACTTC. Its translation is CASSPQGGLAKNIQYF.

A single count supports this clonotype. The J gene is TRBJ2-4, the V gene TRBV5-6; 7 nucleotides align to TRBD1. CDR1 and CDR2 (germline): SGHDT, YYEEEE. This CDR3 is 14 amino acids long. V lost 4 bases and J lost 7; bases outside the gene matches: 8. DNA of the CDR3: TGTGCCAGCAGCCCTGGACAGGTTAGGAACATTCAGTACTTC. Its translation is CASSPGQVRNIQYF.

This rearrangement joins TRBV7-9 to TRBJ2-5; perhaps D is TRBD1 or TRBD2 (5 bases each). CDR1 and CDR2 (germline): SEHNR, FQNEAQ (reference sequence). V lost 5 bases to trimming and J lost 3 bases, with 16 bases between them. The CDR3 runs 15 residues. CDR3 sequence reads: CASSATGRLEETQYF. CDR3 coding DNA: TGTGCCAGCAGCGCGACGGGGCGCTTGGAAGAGACCCAGTACTTC.

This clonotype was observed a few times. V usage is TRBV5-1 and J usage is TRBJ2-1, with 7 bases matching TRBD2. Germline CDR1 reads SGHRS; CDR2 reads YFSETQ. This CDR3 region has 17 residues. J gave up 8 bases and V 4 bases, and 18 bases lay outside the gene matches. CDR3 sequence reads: CASSPGVLLAGTDEQFF. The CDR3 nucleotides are TGCGCCAGCAGCCCGGGCGTCCTATTAGCGGGCACGGATGAGCAGTTCTTC. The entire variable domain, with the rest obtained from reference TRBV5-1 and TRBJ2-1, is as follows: KAGVTQTPRYLIKTRGQQVTLSCSPISGHRSVSWYQQTPGQGLQFLFEYFSETQRNKGNFPGRFSGRQFSNSRSEMNVSTLELGDSALYLCASSPGVLLAGTDEQFFGPGTRLTVL.

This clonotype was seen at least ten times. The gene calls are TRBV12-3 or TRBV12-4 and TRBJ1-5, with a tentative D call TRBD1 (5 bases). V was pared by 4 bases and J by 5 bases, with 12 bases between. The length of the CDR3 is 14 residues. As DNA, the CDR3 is TGTGCCAGCAGTTATTCCGGGACCCATCAGCCCCAGCATTTT. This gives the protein CASSYSGTHQPQHF.

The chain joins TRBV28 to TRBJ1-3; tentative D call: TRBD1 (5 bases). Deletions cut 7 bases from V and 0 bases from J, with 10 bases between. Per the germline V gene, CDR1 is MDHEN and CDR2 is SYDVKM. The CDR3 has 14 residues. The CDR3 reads CASTRQHSGNTIYF. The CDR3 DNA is TGTGCCAGCACCCGACAGCACTCTGGAAACACCATATATTTT.

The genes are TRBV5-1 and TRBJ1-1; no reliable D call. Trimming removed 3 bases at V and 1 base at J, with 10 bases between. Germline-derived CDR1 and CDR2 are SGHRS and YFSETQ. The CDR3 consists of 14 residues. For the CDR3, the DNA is TGCGCCAGCAGCTACCAGGTGGCGAACACTGAAGCTTTCTTT. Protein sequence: CASSYQVANTEAFF. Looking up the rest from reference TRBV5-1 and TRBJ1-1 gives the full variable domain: KAGVTQTPRYLIKTRGQQVTLSCSPISGHRSVSWYQQTPGQGLQFLFEYFSETQRNKGNFPGRFSGRQFSNSRSEMNVSTLELGDSALYLCASSYQVANTEAFFGQGTRLTVV.

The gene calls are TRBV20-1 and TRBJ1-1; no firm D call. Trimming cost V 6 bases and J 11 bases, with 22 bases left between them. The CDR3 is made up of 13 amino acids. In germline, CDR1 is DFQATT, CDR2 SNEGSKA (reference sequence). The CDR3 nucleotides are TGCAGTGCCCCAGAGGGTGCCGGCTTAACGGCTTTCTTT. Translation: CSAPEGAGLTAFF.

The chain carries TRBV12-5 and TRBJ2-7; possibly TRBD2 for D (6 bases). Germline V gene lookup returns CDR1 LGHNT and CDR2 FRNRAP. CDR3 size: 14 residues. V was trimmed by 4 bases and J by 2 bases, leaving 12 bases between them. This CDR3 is CASGSRDLTYEQYV. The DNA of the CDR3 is TGTGCTAGTGGTTCCCGGGACTTAACCTACGAGCAGTACGTC.

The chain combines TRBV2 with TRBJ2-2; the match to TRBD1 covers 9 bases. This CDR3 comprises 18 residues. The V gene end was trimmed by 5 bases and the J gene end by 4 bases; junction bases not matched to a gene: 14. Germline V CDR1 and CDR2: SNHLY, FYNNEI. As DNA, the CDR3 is TGTGCCAGCAGTTTTAAGGGGCCGGGACAGGGACCCACCGGGGAGCTGTTTTTT. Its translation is CASSFKGPGQGPTGELFF. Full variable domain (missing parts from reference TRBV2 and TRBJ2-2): EPEVTQTPSHQVTQMGQEVILRCVPISNHLYFYWYRQILGQKVEFLVSFYNNEISEKSEIFDDQFSVERPDGSNFTLKIRSTKLEDSAMYFCASSFKGPGQGPTGELFFGEGSRLTVL.

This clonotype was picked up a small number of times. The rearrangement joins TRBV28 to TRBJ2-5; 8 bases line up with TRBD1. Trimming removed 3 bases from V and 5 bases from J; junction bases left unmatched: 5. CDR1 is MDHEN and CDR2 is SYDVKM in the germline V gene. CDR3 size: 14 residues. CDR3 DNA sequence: TGTGCCAGCAGTTTCTCAGGGGGCAGGGAGACCCAGTACTTC. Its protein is CASSFSGGRETQYF.

The CDR3 loop is CASSYDIREGNEQFF. The CDR3 nucleotides read TGCGCCAGCAGCTATGACATAAGGGAGGGAAATGAGCAGTTCTTC. This chain connects TRBV5-1 to TRBJ2-1; 7 bases fit TRBD2. Trimming took 3 bases from V and 7 from J; bases not matched to a gene: 10. CDR1 SGHRS and CDR2 YFSETQ come from the germline V gene. CDR3 size: 15 residues.

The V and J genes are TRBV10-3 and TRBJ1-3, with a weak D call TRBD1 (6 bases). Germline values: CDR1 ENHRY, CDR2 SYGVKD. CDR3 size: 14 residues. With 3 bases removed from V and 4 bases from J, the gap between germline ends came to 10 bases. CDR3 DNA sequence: TGTGCCATCAGTGATTCGGGGGGCGGAAACACCATATATTTT. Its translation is CAISDSGGGNTIYF.

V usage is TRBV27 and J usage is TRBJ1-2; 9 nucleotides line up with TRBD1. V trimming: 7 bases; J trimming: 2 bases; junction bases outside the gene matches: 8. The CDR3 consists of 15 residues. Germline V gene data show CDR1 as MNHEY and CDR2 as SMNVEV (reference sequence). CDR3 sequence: CASTTTGGGNYGYTF. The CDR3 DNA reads TGTGCCAGCACTACTACAGGGGGCGGAAACTATGGCTACACCTTC.